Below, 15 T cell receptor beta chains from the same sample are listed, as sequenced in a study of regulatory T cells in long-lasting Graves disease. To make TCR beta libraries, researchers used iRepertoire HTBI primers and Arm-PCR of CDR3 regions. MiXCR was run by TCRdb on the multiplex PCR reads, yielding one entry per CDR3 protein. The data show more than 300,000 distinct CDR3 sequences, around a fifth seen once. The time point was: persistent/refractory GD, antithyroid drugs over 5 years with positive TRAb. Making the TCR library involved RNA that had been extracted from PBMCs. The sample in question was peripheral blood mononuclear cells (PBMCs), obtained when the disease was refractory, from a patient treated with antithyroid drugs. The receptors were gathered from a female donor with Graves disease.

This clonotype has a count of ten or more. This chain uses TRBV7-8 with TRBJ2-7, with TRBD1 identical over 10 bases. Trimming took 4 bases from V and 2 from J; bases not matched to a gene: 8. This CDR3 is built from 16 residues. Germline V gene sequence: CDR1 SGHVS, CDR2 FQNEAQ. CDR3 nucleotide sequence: TGTGCCAGCAGCTCGACCCCTGACAGGGGGCCCTACGAGCAGTACTTC. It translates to CASSSTPDRGPYEQYF.

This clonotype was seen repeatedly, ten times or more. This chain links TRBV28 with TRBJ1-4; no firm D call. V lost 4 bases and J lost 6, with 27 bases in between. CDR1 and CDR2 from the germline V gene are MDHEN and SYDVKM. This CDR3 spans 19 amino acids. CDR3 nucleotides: TGTGCCAGCAGTTCTGCGACTGCGTGGGCCTTCATGGAAGATGAAAAACTGTTTTTT. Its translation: CASSSATAWAFMEDEKLFF.

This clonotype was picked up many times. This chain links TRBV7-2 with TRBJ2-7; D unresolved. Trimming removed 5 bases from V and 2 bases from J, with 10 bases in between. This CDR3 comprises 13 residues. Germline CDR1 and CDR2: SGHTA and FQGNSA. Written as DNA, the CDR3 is TGTGCCAGCAGCCCAACCCGGGCCTACGAGCAGTACTTC. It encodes CASSPTRAYEQYF.

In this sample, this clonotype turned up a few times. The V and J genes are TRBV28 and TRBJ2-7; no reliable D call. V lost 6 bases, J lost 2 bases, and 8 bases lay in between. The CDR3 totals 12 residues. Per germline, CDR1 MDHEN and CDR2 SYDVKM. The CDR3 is CASSSVTYEQYF. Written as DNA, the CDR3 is TGTGCCAGCAGCTCGGTGACCTACGAGCAGTACTTC.

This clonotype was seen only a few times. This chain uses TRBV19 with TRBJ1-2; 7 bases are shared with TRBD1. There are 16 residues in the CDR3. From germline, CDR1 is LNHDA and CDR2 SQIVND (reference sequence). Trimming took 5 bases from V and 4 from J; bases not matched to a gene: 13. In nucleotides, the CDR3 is TGTGCCAGTAGTGCCGTCACAGGGGTCGTGTCCTATGGCTACACCTTC. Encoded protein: CASSAVTGVVSYGYTF.

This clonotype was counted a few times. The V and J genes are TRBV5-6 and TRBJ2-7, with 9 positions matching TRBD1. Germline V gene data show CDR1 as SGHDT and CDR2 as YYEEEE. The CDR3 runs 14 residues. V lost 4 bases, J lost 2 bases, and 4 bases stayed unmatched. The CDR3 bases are TGTGCCAGCAGCCAAGGGACAGGGACCTACGAGCAGTACTTC. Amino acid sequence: CASSQGTGTYEQYF.

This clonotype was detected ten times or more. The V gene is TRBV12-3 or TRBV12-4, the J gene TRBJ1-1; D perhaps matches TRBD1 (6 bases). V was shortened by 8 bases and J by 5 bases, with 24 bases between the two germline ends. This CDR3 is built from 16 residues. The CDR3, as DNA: TGTGCCAGCCGTTACGTTCGGGGGGGCGCGAGGACTGAAGCTTTCTTT. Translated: CASRYVRGGARTEAFF.

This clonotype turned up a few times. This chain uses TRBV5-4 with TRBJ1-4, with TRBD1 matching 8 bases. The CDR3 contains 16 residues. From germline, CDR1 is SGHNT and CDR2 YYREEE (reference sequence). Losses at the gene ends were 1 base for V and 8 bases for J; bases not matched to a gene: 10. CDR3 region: CASSLMAQGAGEKLFF. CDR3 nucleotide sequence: TGTGCCAGCAGCTTGATGGCGCAGGGGGCAGGAGAAAAACTGTTTTTT. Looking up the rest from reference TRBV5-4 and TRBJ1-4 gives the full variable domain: ETGVTQSPTHLIKTRGQQVTLRCSSQSGHNTVSWYQQALGQGPQFIFQYYREEENGRGNFPPRFSGLQFPNYSSELNVNALELDDSALYLCASSLMAQGAGEKLFFGSGTQLSVL.

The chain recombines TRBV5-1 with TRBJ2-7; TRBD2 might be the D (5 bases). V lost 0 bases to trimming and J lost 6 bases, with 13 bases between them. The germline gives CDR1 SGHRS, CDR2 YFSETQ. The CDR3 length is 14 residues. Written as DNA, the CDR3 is TGCGCCAGCAGCTTGGCACGGGGATCCGGCGAGCAGTACTTC. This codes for CASSLARGSGEQYF.

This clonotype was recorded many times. The CDR3 bases are TGTGCCAGCAGCTCAATTAGGAGGGGAGAGACCCAGTACTTC. The encoded protein is CASSSIRRGETQYF. This rearrangement joins TRBV11-2 to TRBJ2-5; maybe TRBD2 (6 bases). CDR3 length: 14 residues. Germline CDR1 and CDR2: SGHAT and FQNNGV. Trimming took 4 bases from V and 4 from J, leaving 13 bases between them.

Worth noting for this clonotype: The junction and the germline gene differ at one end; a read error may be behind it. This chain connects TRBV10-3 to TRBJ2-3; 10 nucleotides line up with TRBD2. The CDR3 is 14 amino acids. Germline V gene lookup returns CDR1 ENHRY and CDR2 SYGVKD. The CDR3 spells CAIRSAGGTDTQYF. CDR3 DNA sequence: TGTGCCATCAGGTCAGCGGGAGGGACAGATACACAGTATTTT.

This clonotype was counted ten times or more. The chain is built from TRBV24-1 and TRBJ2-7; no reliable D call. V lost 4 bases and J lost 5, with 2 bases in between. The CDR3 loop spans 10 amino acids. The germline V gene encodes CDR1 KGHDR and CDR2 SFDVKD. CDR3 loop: CATSENEQYF. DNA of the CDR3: TGTGCCACCAGTGAGAACGAGCAGTACTTC.

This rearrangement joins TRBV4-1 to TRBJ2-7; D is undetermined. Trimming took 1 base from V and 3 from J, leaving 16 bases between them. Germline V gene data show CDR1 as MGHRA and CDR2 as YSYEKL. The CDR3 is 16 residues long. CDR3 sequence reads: CASSQGLGLTYYEQYF. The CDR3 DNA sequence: TGCGCCAGCAGCCAAGGGTTGGGTTTGACCTACTACGAGCAGTACTTC.

The CDR3 region has the DNA TGTGCCACCGGGCCGTCAGTAAGCACTGAAGCTTTCTTT. Translating gives CATGPSVSTEAFF. This chain joins TRBV10-3 and TRBJ1-1, with no clear D. The CDR3 is made up of 13 amino acids. Between the trimmed V and J ends, which lost 10 bases and 4 bases, there was a span of 16 bases. Germline values: CDR1 ENHRY, CDR2 SYGVKD.

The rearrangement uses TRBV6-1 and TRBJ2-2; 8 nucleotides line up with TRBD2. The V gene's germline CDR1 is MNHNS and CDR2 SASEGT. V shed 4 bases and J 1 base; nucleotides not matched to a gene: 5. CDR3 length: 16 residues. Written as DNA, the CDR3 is TGTGCCAGCAGTGTAGGACTAGCCCTGAACACCGGGGAGCTGTTTTTT. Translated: CASSVGLALNTGELFF.